Listed below are T cell receptor beta chains from one sample, sequenced in a study of cytomegalovirus exposure and HLA in healthy donors. The assay was immunoSEQ multiplex PCR, and TCRdb's table has in-frame clones only and misses some. The sample has 100,000 to 150,000 clones; around two thirds are singletons. The sequencing input was PBMCs. Every receptor here comes from a woman in her thirties or forties in good health and CMV-seronegative. Each CDR3 is given with its conserved first and last residue. The order of the fields is J gene, clone size, V gene, D gene, CDR3 DNA, CDR3 protein. The D gene is left open where the match is weak. Rows may omit the clone size; those that give it use once, few, many or a size class.

>TRBJ1-3|-|TRBV1|-
TGCACCAGCAGCCAAGACTGGGCCGGACAGCGTTTTGGAAACACCATATATTTT
CTSSQDWAGQRFGNTIYF
>TRBJ2-7|-|TRBV5-8|-
TGTGCCAGCTCAGGGGCCCTACTCTACGAGCAGTACTTC
CASSGALLYEQYF
>TRBJ2-2|-|TRBV7-2|TRBD2
TGTGCCAGCAGCGAACGACTAGCGGGCGTAGCTTTCGACACCGGGGAGCTGTTTTTT
CASSERLAGVAFDTGELFF
>TRBJ1-2|-|TRBV30|-
TGTGCCGCGCCAGCTCAGGGCTACTATGGCTACACCTTC
CAAPAQGYYGYTF
>TRBJ1-1|-|TRBV10-3|-
TGTGCCATCAGTGAGTCGCAGGGGCTTGGGAACACTGAAGCTTTCTTT
CAISESQGLGNTEAFF
>TRBJ2-7|-|TRBV30|-
TGTGCCTGGAGTGCGACTGACTACGAGCAGTACTTC
CAWSATDYEQYF
>TRBJ1-3|few|TRBV18|TRBD1
TGTGCCAGCTCACCACCAATGGGACAGATTGGAAACACCATATATTTT
CASSPPMGQIGNTIYF
>TRBJ2-2|-|TRBV7-8|TRBD1
TGTGCCAGCAGCTCGTATTACAGGGGTTCCAACACCGGGGAGCTGTTTTTT
CASSSYYRGSNTGELFF
>TRBJ2-3|-|TRBV28|-
TGTGCCAGCAGTTTATGGGGCGGAGGGGATACGCAGTATTTT
CASSLWGGGDTQYF
>TRBJ1-6|few|TRBV28|TRBD1
TGTGCCAGCAGTTTGACAGGGCTTACCAATTCACCCCTCCACTTT
CASSLTGLTNSPLHF
>TRBJ2-7|-|TRBV7-7|TRBD1
TGTGCCAGCAGCTTGGGGACAGGGAACTCCTACGAGCAGTACTTC
CASSLGTGNSYEQYF
>TRBJ1-5|-|TRBV19|TRBD1
TGTGCCAGTAGTATGACAGGGTACAATCAGCCCCAGCATTTT
CASSMTGYNQPQHF
>TRBJ2-7|few|TRBV7-9|-
TGTGCCAGCAGCTCCCGCCGGCTAGACGGAAGAGAGCAGTACTTC
CASSSRRLDGREQYF
>TRBJ1-5|once|TRBV7-9|TRBD1
TGTGCCAGCAGCCCGACAGGGTTAGAGCCCCAGCATTTT
CASSPTGLEPQHF
>TRBJ1-1|-|TRBV10-3|TRBD1
TGTGCCATCAGTCGGGACAGAGAGATGAACACTGAAGCTTTCTTT
CAISRDREMNTEAFF
>TRBJ1-2|-|TRBV6-6|-
TGTGCCAGCAGTTACGAGGGAAGCTACACCTTC
CASSYEGSYTF